This is a list of T cell receptor beta chains from one sample in a study of cytomegalovirus exposure and HLA in healthy donors. This table comes from immunoSEQ multiplex PCR, and its TCRdb copy is limited to in-frame clones, with some not included. Reported are about 160,000 clones; the ten largest clones contain over 1%. Sequenced input: PBMCs. The receptors were sampled from a woman aged 60-75 years in good health and CMV-seronegative. Both conserved end residues are part of each CDR3. The D gene is left open where the match is weak.

d_call | j_call | v_call | cdr3_aa | cdr3_nt
TRBD1 | TRBJ2-4 | TRBV6-5 | CASSSIPGQDLSIQYF | TGTGCCAGCAGTTCAATACCGGGACAGGACTTAAGCATTCAGTACTTC
NA | TRBJ1-4 | TRBV2 | CASSATGATNEKLFF | TGTGCCAGCAGTGCTACGGGGGCAACTAATGAAAAACTGTTTTTT
NA | TRBJ1-2 | TRBV9 | CASSALGRRGINYGYTF | TGTGCCAGCAGCGCCCTAGGTCGGCGGGGTATAAACTATGGCTACACCTTC
NA | TRBJ2-3 | TRBV5-1 | CASSLEGSTDTQYF | TGCGCCAGCAGCTTGGAGGGGTCCACAGATACGCAGTATTTT
TRBD2 | TRBJ2-3 | TRBV28 | CASSFPRRESDTQYF | TGTGCCAGCAGTTTTCCCCGGCGGGAGTCGGATACGCAGTATTTT
NA | TRBJ2-3 | TRBV7-6 | CASSSSGARGDTQYF | TGTGCCAGCAGCTCCTCAGGGGCTCGGGGAGATACGCAGTATTTT
TRBD2 | TRBJ2-7 | TRBV5-8 | CASSFASGNYEQYF | TGTGCCAGCAGCTTTGCTAGCGGGAACTACGAGCAGTACTTC
TRBD2 | TRBJ2-4 | TRBV10-1 | CASSPDAAGGHRNIQYF | TGCGCCAGCAGTCCAGACGCCGCGGGAGGGCATCGGAACATTCAGTACTTC
TRBD1 | TRBJ2-5 | TRBV7-9 | CASSSGTGALKETQYF | TGTGCCAGCAGTTCCGGGACAGGGGCTTTGAAAGAGACCCAGTACTTC
NA | TRBJ2-4 | TRBV2 | CASSERVNIQYF | TGTGCCAGCAGTGAGAGGGTAAACATTCAGTACTTC
NA | TRBJ2-3 | TRBV5-4 | CASSLRLRGADTQYF | TGTGCCAGCAGCTTGCGGCTACGAGGCGCAGATACGCAGTATTTT
TRBD2 | TRBJ2-1 | TRBV4-2 | CASSQDEGLAGDNEQFF | TGTGCCAGCAGCCAAGATGAAGGACTAGCGGGGGACAATGAGCAGTTCTTC
TRBD1 | TRBJ1-3 | TRBV7-8 | CASSLGGDSGNTIYF | TGTGCCAGCAGCTTAGGTGGGGACAGCGGAAACACCATATATTTT
TRBD1 | TRBJ1-4 | TRBV7-9 | CASSAGQGINEKLFF | TGTGCCAGCAGCGCGGGACAGGGGATAAATGAAAAACTGTTTTTT
NA | TRBJ1-4 | TRBV7-6 | CASSLGAEKLFF | TGTGCCAGCAGCTTAGGCGCCGAAAAACTGTTTTTT
NA | TRBJ2-1 | TRBV10-3 | CAISSIDGGVYNEQFF | TGTGCCATCAGCTCGATAGACGGAGGCGTATACAATGAGCAGTTCTTC
NA | TRBJ1-1 | TRBV6-5 | CASSYLPRSRATEAFF | TGTGCCAGCAGTTACCTTCCCCGGTCCAGGGCCACTGAAGCTTTCTTT
NA | TRBJ2-5 | TRBV7-2 | CASSRTNAVSGETQYF | TGTGCCAGCAGCCGGACGAACGCTGTCTCAGGGGAGACCCAGTACTTC
TRBD1 | TRBJ1-2 | TRBV7-3 | CASSFQGQPVYGYTF | TGTGCCAGCAGCTTCCAGGGACAGCCTGTCTATGGCTACACCTTC
NA | TRBJ1-4 | TRBV5-4 | CASSVDSREKLFF | TGTGCCAGCAGCGTCGACAGTCGAGAAAAACTGTTTTTT
TRBD1 | TRBJ1-3 | TRBV11-1 | CASSVLGTGGNTIYF | TGTGCCAGCAGCGTGCTGGGGACAGGCGGTAACACCATATATTTT
TRBD2 | TRBJ2-7 | TRBV4-3 | CASSQVDGRGFYEQYF | TGCGCCAGCAGCCAAGTCGATGGGAGGGGTTTTTACGAGCAGTACTTC
NA | TRBJ1-1 | TRBV6-5 | CASSYGGVKNTEAFF | TGTGCCAGCAGTTACGGGGGGGTTAAGAACACTGAAGCTTTCTTT
NA | TRBJ1-5 | TRBV7-8 | CASSFGLDQPQHF | TGTGCCAGCAGCTTTGGACTCGATCAGCCCCAGCATTTT
NA | TRBJ1-1 | TRBV7-2 | CASNRQVNTEAFF | TGTGCCAGCAACCGACAGGTAAACACTGAAGCTTTCTTT
NA | TRBJ1-5 | TRBV27 | CASSLIANQPQHF | TGTGCCAGCAGTTTGATAGCCAATCAGCCCCAGCATTTT